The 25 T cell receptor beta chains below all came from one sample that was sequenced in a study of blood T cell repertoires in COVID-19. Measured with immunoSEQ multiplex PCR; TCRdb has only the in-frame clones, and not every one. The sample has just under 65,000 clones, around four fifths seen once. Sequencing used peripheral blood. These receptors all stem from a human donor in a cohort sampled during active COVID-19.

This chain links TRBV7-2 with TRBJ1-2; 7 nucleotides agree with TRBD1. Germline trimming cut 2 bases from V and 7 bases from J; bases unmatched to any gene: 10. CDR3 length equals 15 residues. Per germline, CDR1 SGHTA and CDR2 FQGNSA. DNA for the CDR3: TGTGCCAGCAGCTTACGGGGACAGCCCCACTCTGGCTACACCTTC. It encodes CASSLRGQPHSGYTF.

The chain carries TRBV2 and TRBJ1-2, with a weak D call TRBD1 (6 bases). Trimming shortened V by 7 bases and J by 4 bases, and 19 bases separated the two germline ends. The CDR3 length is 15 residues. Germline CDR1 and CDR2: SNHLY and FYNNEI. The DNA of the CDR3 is TGTGCCAGCATCGGAGTGGGCAGGGGATCCTATGGCTACACCTTC. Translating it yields CASIGVGRGSYGYTF.

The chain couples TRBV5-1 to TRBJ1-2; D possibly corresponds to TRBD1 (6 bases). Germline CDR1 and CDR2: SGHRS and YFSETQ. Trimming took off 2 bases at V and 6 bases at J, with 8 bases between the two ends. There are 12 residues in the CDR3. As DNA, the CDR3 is TGCGCCAGCAGCTTACAGGGAGATGGCTACACCTTC. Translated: CASSLQGDGYTF. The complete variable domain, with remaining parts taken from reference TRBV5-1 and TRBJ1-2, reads KAGVTQTPRYLIKTRGQQVTLSCSPISGHRSVSWYQQTPGQGLQFLFEYFSETQRNKGNFPGRFSGRQFSNSRSEMNVSTLELGDSALYLCASSLQGDGYTFGSGTRLTVV.

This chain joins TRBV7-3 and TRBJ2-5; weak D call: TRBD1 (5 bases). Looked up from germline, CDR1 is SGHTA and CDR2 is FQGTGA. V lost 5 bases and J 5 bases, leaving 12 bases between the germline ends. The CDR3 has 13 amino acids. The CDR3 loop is CASSPGYRETQYF. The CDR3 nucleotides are TGTGCCAGCAGCCCTGGGTACAGGGAGACCCAGTACTTC. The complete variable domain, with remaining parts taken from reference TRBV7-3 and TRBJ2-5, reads GAGVSQTPSNKVTEKGKYVELRCDPISGHTALYWYRQSLGQGPEFLIYFQGTGAADDSGLPNDRFFAVRPEGSVSTLKIQRTERGDSAVYLCASSPGYRETQYFGPGTRLLVL.

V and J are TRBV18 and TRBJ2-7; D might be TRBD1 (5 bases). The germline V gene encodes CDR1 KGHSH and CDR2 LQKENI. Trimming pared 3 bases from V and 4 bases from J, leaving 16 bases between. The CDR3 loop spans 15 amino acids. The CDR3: CASSPTESKGYEQYF. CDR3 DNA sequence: TGTGCCAGCTCACCTACGGAGTCGAAGGGGTACGAGCAGTACTTC. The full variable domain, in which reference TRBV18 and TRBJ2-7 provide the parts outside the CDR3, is NAGVMQNPRHLVRRRGQEARLRCSPMKGHSHVYWYRQLPEEGLKFMVYLQKENIIDESGMPKERFSAEFPKEGPSILRIQQVVRGDSAAYFCASSPTESKGYEQYFGPGTRLTVT.

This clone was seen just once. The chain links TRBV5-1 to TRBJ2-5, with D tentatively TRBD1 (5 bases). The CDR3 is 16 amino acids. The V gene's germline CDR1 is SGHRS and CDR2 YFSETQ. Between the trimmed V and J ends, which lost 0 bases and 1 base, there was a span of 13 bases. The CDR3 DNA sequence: TGCGCCAGCAGCTTGGGTGGGGCGCTCCCCCAAGAGACCCAGTACTTC. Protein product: CASSLGGALPQETQYF.

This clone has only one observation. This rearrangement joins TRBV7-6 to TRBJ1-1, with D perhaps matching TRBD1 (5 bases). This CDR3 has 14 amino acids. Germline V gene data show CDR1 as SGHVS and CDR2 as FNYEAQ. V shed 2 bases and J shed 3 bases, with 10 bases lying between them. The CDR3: CASSLNAGDTEAFF. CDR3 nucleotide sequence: TGTGCCAGCAGCTTAAATGCGGGGGACACTGAAGCTTTCTTT.

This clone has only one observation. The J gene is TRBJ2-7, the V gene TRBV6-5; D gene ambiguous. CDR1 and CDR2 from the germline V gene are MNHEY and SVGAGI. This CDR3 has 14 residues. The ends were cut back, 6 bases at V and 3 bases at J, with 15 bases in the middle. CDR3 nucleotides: TGTGCCAGCAGGAACGGTCCCACTGTCTACGAGCAGTACTTC. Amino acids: CASRNGPTVYEQYF.

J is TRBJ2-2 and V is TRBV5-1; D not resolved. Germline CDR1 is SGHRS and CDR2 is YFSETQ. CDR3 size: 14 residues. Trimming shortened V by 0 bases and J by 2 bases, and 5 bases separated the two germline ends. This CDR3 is CASSLATNTGELFF. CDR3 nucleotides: TGCGCCAGCAGCTTGGCGACAAACACCGGGGAGCTGTTTTTT.

CDR3 in DNA: TGCGCCAGCAGGACTGGGAGCGGAGCCCAAGAGACCCAGTACTTC. Its protein is CASRTGSGAQETQYF. The rearrangement uses TRBV10-2 and TRBJ2-5; D possibly corresponds to TRBD2 (5 bases). Germline-derived CDR1 and CDR2 are WSHSY and SAAADI. The V and J ends lost 6 bases and 1 base respectively, with 15 bases between them. CDR3 length: 15 residues.

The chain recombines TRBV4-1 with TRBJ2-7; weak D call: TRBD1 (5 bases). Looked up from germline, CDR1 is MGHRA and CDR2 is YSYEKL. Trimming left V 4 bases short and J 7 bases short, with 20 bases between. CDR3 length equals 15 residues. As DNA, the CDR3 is TGCGCCAGCAGCCCTCCGACAAGGGGCGTCTTTGAGCAGTACTTC. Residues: CASSPPTRGVFEQYF.

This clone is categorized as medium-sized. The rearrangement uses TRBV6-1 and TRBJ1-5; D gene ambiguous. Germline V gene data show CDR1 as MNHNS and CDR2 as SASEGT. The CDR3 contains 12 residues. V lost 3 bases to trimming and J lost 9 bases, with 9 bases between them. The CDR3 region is CASSDSRRPQHF. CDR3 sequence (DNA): TGTGCCAGCAGTGACAGCCGGAGGCCCCAGCATTTT.

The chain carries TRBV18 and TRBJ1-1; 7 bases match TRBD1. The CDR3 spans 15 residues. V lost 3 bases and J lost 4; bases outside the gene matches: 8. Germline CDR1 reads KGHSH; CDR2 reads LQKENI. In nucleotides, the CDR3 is TGTGCCAGCTCACCCCTCGGACAGGCAGGCACTGAAGCTTTCTTT. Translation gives CASSPLGQAGTEAFF.

CDR3 coding DNA: TGCGCCAGCAGCTTCGGGGGGGCCCGGAACTATGGCTACACCTTC. Translation gives CASSFGGARNYGYTF. This chain links TRBV5-1 with TRBJ1-2, with D tentatively TRBD1 (6 bases). With 2 bases removed from V and 2 bases from J, the gap between germline ends came to 13 bases. The CDR3 is 15 residues long. Germline V gene data show CDR1 as SGHRS and CDR2 as YFSETQ.

CDR3 DNA sequence: TGTGCCAGCAGACCTACTAGCGGGGGGTTACTTACAGATACGCAGTATTTT. Translation: CASRPTSGGLLTDTQYF. The rearrangement links TRBV14 to TRBJ2-3, with 12 bases aligning to TRBD2. The ends lost 6 bases at V and 3 bases at J; junction bases unmatched: 10. The germline gives CDR1 SGHDN, CDR2 FVKESK. The CDR3 totals 17 residues.

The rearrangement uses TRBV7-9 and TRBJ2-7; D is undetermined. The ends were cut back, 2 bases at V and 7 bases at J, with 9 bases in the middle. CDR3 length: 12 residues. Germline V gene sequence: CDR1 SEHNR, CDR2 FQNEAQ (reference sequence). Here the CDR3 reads CASSLPDWEQYF. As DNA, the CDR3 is TGTGCCAGCAGCTTACCCGACTGGGAGCAGTACTTC. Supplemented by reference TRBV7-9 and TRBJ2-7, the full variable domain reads DTGVSQNPRHKITKRGQNVTFRCDPISEHNRLYWYRQTLGQGPEFLTYFQNEAQLEKSRLLSDRFSAERPKGSFSTLEIQRTEQGDSAMYLCASSLPDWEQYFGPGTRLTVT.

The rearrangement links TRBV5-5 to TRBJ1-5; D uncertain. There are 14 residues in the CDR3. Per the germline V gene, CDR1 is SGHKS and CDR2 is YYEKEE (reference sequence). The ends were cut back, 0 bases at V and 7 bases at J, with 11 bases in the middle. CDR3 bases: TGTGCCAGCAGCTTGGAACCGGGGAGCCAGCCCCAGCATTTT. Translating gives CASSLEPGSQPQHF.

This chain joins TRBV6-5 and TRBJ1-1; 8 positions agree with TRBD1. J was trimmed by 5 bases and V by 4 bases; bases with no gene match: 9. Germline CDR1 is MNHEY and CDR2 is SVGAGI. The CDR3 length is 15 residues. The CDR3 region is CASSWPGQVGTEAFF. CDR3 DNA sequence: TGTGCCAGCAGTTGGCCGGGACAGGTGGGGACTGAAGCTTTCTTT.

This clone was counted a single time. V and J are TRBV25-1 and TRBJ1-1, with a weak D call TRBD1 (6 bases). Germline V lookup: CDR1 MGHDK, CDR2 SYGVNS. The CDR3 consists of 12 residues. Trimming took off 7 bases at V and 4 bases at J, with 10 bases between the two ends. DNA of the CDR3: TGTGCCAGCACAGGGGTCGTCACTGAAGCTTTCTTT. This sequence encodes CASTGVVTEAFF.

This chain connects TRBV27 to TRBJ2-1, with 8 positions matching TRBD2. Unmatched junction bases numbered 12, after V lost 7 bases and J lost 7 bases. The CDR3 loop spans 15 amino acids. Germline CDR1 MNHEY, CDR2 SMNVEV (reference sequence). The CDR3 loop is CASKIVREGRNEQFF. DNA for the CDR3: TGTGCCAGCAAGATTGTACGGGAGGGCCGGAATGAGCAGTTCTTC.

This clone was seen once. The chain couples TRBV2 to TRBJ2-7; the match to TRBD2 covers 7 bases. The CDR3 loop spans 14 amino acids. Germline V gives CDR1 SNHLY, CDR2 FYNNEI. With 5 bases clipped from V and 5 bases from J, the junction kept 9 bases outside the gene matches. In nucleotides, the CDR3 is TGTGCCAGCAGTATGGGACTACGGGGGGACGAGCAGTACTTC. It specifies CASSMGLRGDEQYF.

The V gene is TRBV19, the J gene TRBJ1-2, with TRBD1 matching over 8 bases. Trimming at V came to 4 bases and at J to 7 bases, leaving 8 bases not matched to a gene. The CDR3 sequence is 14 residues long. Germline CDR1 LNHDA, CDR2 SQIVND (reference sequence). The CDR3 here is CASSKNGQGGGYTF. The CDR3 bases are TGTGCCAGTAGTAAAAATGGACAGGGTGGTGGCTACACCTTC.

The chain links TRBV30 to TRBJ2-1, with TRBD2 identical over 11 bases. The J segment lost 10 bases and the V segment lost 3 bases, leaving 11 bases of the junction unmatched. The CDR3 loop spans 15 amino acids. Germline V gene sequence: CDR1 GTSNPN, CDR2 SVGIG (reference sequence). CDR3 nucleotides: TGTGCCTGGAGCGCAACTTCCGGGACTAGCGGCGAGCAGTTCTTC. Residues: CAWSATSGTSGEQFF. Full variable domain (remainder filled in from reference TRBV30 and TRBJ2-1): SQTIHQWPATLVQPVGSPLSLECTVEGTSNPNLYWYRQAAGRGLQLLFYSVGIGQISSEVPQNLSASRPQDRQFILSSKKLLLSDSGFYLCAWSATSGTSGEQFFGPGTRLTVL.

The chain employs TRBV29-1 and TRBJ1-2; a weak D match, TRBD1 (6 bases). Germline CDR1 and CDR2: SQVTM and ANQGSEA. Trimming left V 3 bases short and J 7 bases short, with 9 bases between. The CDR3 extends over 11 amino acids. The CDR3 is CSVERGGGYTF. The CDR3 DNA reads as TGCAGCGTTGAGAGGGGGGGTGGCTACACCTTC.

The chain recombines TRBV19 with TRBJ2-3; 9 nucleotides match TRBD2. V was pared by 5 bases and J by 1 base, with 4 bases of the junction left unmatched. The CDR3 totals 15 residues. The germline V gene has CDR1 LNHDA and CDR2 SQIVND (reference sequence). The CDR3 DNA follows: TGTGCCAGTAGTCGTAGCGGGGGCCGCACAGATACGCAGTATTTT. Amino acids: CASSRSGGRTDTQYF.